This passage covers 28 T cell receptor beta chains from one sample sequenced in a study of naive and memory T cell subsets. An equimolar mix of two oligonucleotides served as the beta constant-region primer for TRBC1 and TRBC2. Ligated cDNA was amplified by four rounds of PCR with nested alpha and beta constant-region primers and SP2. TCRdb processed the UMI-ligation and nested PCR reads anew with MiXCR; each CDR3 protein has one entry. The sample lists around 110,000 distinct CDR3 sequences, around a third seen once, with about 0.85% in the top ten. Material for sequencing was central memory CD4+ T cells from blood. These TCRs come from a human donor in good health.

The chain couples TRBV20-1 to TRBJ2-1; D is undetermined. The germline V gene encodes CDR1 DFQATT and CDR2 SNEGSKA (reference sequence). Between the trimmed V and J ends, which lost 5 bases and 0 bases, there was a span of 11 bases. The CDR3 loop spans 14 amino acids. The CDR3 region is CSASSYSSYNEQFF. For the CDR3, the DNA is TGCAGTGCTTCCAGTTACAGCTCCTACAATGAGCAGTTCTTC.

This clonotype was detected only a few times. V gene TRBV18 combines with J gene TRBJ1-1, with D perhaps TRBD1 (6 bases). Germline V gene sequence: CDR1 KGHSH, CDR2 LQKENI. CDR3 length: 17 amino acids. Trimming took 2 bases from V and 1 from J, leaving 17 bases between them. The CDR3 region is CASSPKQGTVRNTEAFF. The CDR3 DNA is TGTGCCAGCTCACCAAAACAGGGAACGGTTCGGAACACTGAAGCTTTCTTT.

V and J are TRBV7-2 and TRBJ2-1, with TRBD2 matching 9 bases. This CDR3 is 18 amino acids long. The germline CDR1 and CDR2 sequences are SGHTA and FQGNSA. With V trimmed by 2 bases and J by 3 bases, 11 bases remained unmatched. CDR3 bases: TGTGCCAGCAGCTTAAGGGGAGCGGGAGGAGGGTTCTACAATGAGCAGTTCTTC. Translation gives CASSLRGAGGGFYNEQFF.

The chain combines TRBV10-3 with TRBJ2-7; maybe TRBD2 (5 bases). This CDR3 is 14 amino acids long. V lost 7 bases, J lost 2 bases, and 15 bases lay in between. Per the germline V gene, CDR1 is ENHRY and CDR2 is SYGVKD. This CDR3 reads CAIKSQRATYEQYF. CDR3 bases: TGTGCCATCAAGAGCCAGAGGGCAACCTACGAGCAGTACTTC.

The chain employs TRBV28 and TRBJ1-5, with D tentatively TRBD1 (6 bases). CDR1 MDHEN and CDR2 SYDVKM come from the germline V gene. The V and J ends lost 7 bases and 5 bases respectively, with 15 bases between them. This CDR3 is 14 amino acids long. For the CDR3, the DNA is TGTGCCAGCATAAAGAGGACAGAGTATCAGCCCCAGCATTTT. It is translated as CASIKRTEYQPQHF.

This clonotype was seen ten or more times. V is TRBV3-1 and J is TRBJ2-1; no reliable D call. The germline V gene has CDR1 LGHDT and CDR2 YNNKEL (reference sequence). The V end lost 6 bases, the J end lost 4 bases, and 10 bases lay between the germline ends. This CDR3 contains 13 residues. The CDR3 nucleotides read TGTGCCAGCAGAAAGTCGTCGTACAATGAGCAGTTCTTC. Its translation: CASRKSSYNEQFF.

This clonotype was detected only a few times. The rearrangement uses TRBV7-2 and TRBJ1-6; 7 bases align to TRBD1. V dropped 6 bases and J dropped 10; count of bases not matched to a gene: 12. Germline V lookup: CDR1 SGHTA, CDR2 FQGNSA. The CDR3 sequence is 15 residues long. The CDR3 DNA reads TGTGCCAGCAGTCCGGACAGGTTGAGCGGATCACCCCTCCACTTT. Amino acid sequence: CASSPDRLSGSPLHF.

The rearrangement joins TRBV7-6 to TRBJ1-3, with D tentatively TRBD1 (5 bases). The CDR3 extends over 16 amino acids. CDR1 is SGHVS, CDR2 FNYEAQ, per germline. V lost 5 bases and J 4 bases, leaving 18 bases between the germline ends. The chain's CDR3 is CASSQSRPGEGNTIYF. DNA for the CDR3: TGTGCCAGCAGCCAGAGTCGTCCGGGGGAAGGAAACACCATATATTTT. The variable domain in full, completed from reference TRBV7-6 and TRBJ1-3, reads GAGVSQSPRYKVTKRGQDVALRCDPISGHVSLYWYRQALGQGPEFLTYFNYEAQQDKSGLPNDRFSAERPEGSISTLTIQRTEQRDSAMYRCASSQSRPGEGNTIYFGEGSWLTVV.

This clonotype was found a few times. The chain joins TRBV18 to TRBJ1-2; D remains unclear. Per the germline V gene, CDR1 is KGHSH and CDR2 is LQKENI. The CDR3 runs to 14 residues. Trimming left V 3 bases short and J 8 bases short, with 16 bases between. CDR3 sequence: CASSPLREIYGYTF. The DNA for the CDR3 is TGTGCCAGCTCACCGTTGCGGGAAATATACGGCTACACCTTC.

The CDR3 region is CASSRDTYEQYF. The CDR3 nucleotides read TGTGCCAGCAGCCGAGACACCTACGAGCAGTACTTC. The V and J genes are TRBV3-1 and TRBJ2-7; no reliable D call. V was pared by 4 bases and J by 2 bases, with 6 bases between. Germline V gene data show CDR1 as LGHDT and CDR2 as YNNKEL (reference sequence). This CDR3 has 12 amino acids.

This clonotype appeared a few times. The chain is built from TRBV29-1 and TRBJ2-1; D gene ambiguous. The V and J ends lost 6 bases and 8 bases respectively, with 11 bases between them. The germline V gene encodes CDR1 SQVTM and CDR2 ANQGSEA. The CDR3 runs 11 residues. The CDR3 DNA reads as TGCAGCGTCGGTACAAGCTATGAGCAGTTCTTC. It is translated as CSVGTSYEQFF.

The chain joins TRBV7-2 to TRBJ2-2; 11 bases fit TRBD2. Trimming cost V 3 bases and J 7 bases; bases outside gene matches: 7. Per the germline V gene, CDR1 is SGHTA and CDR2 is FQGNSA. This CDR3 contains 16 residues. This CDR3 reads CASSFSGRAESGELFF. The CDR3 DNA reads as TGTGCCAGCAGCTTTAGCGGGAGGGCCGAAAGCGGGGAGCTGTTTTTT.

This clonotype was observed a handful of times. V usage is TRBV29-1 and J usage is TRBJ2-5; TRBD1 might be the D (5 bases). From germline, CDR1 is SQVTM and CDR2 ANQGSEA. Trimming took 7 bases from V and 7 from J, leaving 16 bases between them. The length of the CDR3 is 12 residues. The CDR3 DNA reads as TGCAGCGGGCAGGGTTTCTCGGGGACCCAGTACTTC. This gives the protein CSGQGFSGTQYF.

CDR3 residues: CSMTSGTFRDTQYF. DNA for the CDR3: TGCAGCATGACTAGCGGGACGTTTAGGGATACGCAGTATTTT. This chain connects TRBV29-1 to TRBJ2-3; TRBD2 agrees at 11 bases. CDR3 length: 14 residues. Per the germline V gene, CDR1 is SQVTM and CDR2 is ANQGSEA. V shed 8 bases and J 6 bases; nucleotides not matched to a gene: 10.

CDR3 loop: CASSQRVLAGASREQFF. The CDR3 bases are TGTGCCAGCAGCCAAAGGGTCCTAGCGGGAGCCTCACGTGAGCAGTTCTTC. V and J are TRBV27 and TRBJ2-1; 10 bases line up with TRBD2. The CDR3 is 17 residues long. The germline CDR1 and CDR2 sequences are MNHEY and SMNVEV (reference sequence). Losses at the gene ends were 6 bases for V and 9 bases for J; bases not matched to a gene: 17.

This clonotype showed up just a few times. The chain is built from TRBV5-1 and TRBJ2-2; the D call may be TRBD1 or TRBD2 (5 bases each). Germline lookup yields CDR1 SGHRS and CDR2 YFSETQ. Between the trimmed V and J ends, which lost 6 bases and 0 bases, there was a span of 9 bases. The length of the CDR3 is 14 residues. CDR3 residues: CASTWGSNTGELFF. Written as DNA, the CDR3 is TGCGCCAGCACGTGGGGGTCGAACACCGGGGAGCTGTTTTTT.

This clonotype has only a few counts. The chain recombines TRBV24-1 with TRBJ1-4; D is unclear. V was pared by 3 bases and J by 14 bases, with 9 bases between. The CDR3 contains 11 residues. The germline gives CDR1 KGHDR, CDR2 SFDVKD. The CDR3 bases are TGTGCCACCAGTGATGGGGTCACCCTGTTTTTT. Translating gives CATSDGVTLFF.

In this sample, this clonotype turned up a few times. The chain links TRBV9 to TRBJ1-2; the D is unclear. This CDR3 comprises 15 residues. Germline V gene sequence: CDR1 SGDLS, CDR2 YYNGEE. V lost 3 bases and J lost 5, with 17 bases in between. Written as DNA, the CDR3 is TGTGCCAGCAGCGGACCTCAATGGAGGTGGTATGGCTACACCTTC. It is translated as CASSGPQWRWYGYTF.

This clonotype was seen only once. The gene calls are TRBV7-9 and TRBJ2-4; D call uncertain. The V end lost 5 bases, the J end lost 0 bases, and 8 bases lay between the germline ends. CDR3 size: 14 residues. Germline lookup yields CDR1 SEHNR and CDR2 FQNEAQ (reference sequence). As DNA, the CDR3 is TGTGCCAGCAGCACGACATTAGCCAAAAACATTCAGTACTTC. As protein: CASSTTLAKNIQYF.

CDR3: CASSLGTTYNSPLHF. CDR3 bases: TGCGCCAGCAGCTTGGGGACAACCTATAATTCACCCCTCCACTTT. The chain is built from TRBV5-1 and TRBJ1-6, with D perhaps matching TRBD1 (5 bases). Trimming stripped 0 bases from V and 2 bases from J, with 6 bases between. CDR1 is SGHRS and CDR2 is YFSETQ in the germline V gene. The CDR3 totals 15 residues.

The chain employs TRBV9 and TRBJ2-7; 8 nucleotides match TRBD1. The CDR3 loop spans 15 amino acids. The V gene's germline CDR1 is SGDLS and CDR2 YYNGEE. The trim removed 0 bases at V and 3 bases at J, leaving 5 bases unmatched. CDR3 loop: CASSVEPGTGYEQYF. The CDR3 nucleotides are TGTGCCAGCAGCGTAGAGCCCGGGACAGGCTACGAGCAGTACTTC. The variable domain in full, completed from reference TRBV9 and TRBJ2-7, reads DSGVTQTPKHLITATGQRVTLRCSPRSGDLSVYWYQQSLDQGLQFLIQYYNGEERAKGNILERFSAQQFPDLHSELNLSSLELGDSALYFCASSVEPGTGYEQYFGPGTRLTVT.

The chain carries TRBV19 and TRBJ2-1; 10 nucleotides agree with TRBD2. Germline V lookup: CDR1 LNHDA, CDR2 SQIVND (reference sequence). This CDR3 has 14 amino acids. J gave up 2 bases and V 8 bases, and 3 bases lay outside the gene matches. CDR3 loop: CASGSGRAYNEQFF. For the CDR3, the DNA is TGTGCCAGTGGAAGCGGGAGGGCCTACAATGAGCAGTTCTTC.

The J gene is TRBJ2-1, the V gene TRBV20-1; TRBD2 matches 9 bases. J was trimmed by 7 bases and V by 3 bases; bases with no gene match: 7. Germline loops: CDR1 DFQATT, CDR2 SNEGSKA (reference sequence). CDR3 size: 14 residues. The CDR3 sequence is CSASGLAGWNEQFF. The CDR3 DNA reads TGCAGTGCTAGTGGGCTAGCGGGATGGAATGAGCAGTTCTTC.

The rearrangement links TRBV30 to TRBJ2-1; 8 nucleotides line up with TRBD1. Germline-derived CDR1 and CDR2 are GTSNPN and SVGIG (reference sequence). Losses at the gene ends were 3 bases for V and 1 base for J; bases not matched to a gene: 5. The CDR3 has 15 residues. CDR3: CAWSIGQGSYNEQFF. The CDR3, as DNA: TGTGCCTGGAGCATCGGACAGGGATCCTACAATGAGCAGTTCTTC.

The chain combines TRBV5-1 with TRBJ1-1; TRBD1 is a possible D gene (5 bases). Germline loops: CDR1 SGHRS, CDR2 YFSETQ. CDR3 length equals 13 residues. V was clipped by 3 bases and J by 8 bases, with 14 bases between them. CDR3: CASSYSPQVEAFF. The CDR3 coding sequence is TGCGCCAGCAGCTACAGTCCACAGGTGGAAGCTTTCTTT.

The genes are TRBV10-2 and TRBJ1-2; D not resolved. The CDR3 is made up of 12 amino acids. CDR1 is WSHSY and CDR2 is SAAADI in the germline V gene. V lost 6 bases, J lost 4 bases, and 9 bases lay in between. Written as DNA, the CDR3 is TGCGCCAGCAGCGAGGGTCGCTATGGCTACACCTTC. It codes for CASSEGRYGYTF.

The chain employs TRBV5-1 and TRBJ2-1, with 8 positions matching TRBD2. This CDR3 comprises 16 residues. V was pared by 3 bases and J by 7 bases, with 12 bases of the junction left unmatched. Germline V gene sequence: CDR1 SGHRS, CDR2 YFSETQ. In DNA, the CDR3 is TGCGCCAGCAGCTCCATAGCGGGAACCCAGGGTAATGAGCAGTTCTTC. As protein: CASSSIAGTQGNEQFF.

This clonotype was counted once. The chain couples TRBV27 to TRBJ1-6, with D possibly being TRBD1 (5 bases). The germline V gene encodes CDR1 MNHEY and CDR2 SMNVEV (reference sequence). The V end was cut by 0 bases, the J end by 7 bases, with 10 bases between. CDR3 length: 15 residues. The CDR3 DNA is TGTGCCAGCAGTTTATCGGCAGGGAGGAATTCACCCCTCCACTTT. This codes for CASSLSAGRNSPLHF.